This T cell receptor (beta chain) was sequenced for a study of memory CD4+ T cells and cytomegalovirus serostatus. Single viable CD3+CD4+CD8-CD45RO+ cells were sorted as the memory CD4+ T cells. The CDR3 is 13 amino acids. The germline V gene encodes CDR1 SNHLY and CDR2 FYNNEI. The repertoire was sequenced with immunoSEQ multiplex PCR; TCRdb's copy has only in-frame clones and lacks some. The profile covers about 60,000 clones, with about four fifths appearing a single time and approximately 0.5% taken by the ten largest. A note on this clone: At one end the junction does not follow the germline gene, possibly because of a read error.

V gene TRBV2 combines with J gene TRBJ2-7, with D perhaps TRBD2 (6 bases). The sequence came from an adult in good health and CMV-seronegative. Some clones in this sample may be carry-over from other donors' samples. Source material: memory CD4+ T cells from blood. This CDR3 reads CASRSPLRDSLGF. CDR3 nucleotide sequence: TGTGCCAGCAGGTCCCCTCTTAGGGACTCCCTAGGCTTC.